This note documents a single T cell receptor beta chain sequence. The data belong to a study of blood T cells in healthy people across ages. The V gene end was trimmed by 5 bases and the J gene end by 1 base; junction bases not matched to a gene: 7. This CDR3 contains 15 residues. The germline CDR1 and CDR2 sequences are SGHRS and YFSETQ. Primers used in a second PCR of about 7 to 12 cycles were a sample-barcoded 5' primer and a J-beta primer mix. TCRdb called the 5' RACE reads again in MiXCR, with one record for every CDR3 protein. The data show over 1,500,000 distinct CDR3 sequences, with about two fifths seen just once and roughly 24% held by the top ten.

This clonotype originated in a human donor in good health. The rearrangement joins TRBV5-1 to TRBJ1-1, with 8 bases lining up with TRBD1. Material: blood. The CDR3, as DNA: TGCGCCAGCAGTCGAGGACAGGGATCGAACACTGAAGCTTTCTTT. Protein: CASSRGQGSNTEAFF. Complete variable domain (other parts from reference TRBV5-1 and TRBJ1-1): KAGVTQTPRYLIKTRGQQVTLSCSPISGHRSVSWYQQTPGQGLQFLFEYFSETQRNKGNFPGRFSGRQFSNSRSEMNVSTLELGDSALYLCASSRGQGSNTEAFFGQGTRLTVV.